A single TCR beta chain is shown here with its context. Its antigen is unidentified. The data were taken from a study of response to subunit inactivated influenza vaccine. The study, taken as a whole, reports: That few new T cells are recruited by each seasonal influenza vaccination was the authors' suggestion.

In TCRdb, the RT-PCR reads were re-called with MiXCR into one record per CDR3 protein. The table shows some 850,000 distinct CDR3 sequences, with approximately 17% occurring only once. Germline V gene sequence: CDR1 DFQATT, CDR2 SNEGSKA (reference sequence). V lost 5 bases and J lost 4; bases outside the gene matches: 7. The CDR3 is made up of 14 amino acids. The receptor comes from a man in his fifties who received an inactivated influenza vaccine. The rearrangement joins TRBV20-1 to TRBJ2-3; 9 positions match TRBD1. The specimen comprised PBMCs from blood, sampled more than 4 days after vaccination. CDR3 in DNA: TGCAGTGCTTACCCGGGACAGGGCTCAGATACGCAGTATTTT. Protein: CSAYPGQGSDTQYF.